The 26 T cell receptor beta chains below all came from one sample that was sequenced in a study of blood T cell repertoires in COVID-19. Clones were sequenced by immunoSEQ multiplex PCR, and TCRdb holds only the in-frame ones, with some missing. The sample includes some 200,000 clones, around four fifths seen only once; the top ten take 4.5% to 5.5%. Specimen: peripheral blood. Receptors were obtained from a woman aged 70 to 79 with COVID-19, enrolled during active disease.

This rearrangement joins TRBV5-4 to TRBJ2-1; D is unresolved. Germline V CDR1 and CDR2: SGHNT, YYREEE (reference sequence). V shed 2 bases and J shed 4 bases, with 13 bases lying between them. The CDR3 has 15 residues. The DNA of the CDR3 is TGTGCCAGCAGCTTATATCAGAATCCATACAATGAGCAGTTCTTC. Translation gives CASSLYQNPYNEQFF.

This sequence joins TRBV6-5 and TRBJ1-1; D gene ambiguous. With 10 bases removed from V and 6 bases from J, the gap between germline ends came to 21 bases. From germline, CDR1 is MNHEY and CDR2 SVGAGI. This CDR3 region has 14 residues. The CDR3 bases are TGTGCCACACGACCCTCGACGGCCGGGGCTGAAGCTTTCTTT. It encodes CATRPSTAGAEAFF.

This chain uses TRBV4-3 with TRBJ2-7, with a possible D match to TRBD2 (6 bases). The CDR3 extends over 15 amino acids. The germline V and J ends were trimmed by 3 bases and 2 bases, with 14 bases remaining between them. Germline V gene data show CDR1 as LGHNA and CDR2 as YSLEER. CDR3 DNA sequence: TGCGCCAGCAGCCAGGGGGACTCCGATACCTACGAGCAGTACTTC. It translates to CASSQGDSDTYEQYF.

This chain links TRBV11-2 with TRBJ2-3, with 8 bases identical to TRBD1. V lost 4 bases, J lost 5 bases, and 2 bases stayed unmatched. Germline V gene lookup returns CDR1 SGHAT and CDR2 FQNNGV. The CDR3 runs to 13 residues. The DNA of the CDR3 is TGTGCCAGCAGCTACACAGGGGGAGATACGCAGTATTTT. Residues: CASSYTGGDTQYF.

DNA of the CDR3: TGTGCCAGCAGCTTAGATAAGCCTCGTACCTACGAGCAGTACTTC. Translated, it gives CASSLDKPRTYEQYF. The chain combines TRBV11-2 with TRBJ2-7, with D unclear. Germline V CDR1 and CDR2: SGHAT, FQNNGV. The V and J ends lost 0 bases and 2 bases respectively, with 11 bases between them. The CDR3 contains 15 residues.

J is TRBJ2-5 and V is TRBV19; possible D gene TRBD1, 5 bases. Germline loops: CDR1 LNHDA, CDR2 SQIVND (reference sequence). The CDR3 loop spans 13 amino acids. Trimming cost V 6 bases and J 1 base, with 9 bases left between them. The CDR3 loop reads CASRRQTQETQYF. The CDR3 DNA reads TGTGCCAGTAGGCGACAGACCCAAGAGACCCAGTACTTC.

CDR3 sequence reads: CASSQSMGQVNTEAFF. The CDR3 nucleotides read TGTGCCAGCAGCCAATCGATGGGACAGGTGAACACTGAAGCTTTCTTT. The rearrangement uses TRBV16 and TRBJ1-1, with 8 nucleotides matching TRBD1. The junction had 3 bases not matched to a gene; V was cut back by 0 bases and J by 0 bases. Per the germline V gene, CDR1 is KGHSY and CDR2 is FQNENV. This CDR3 is built from 16 residues.

CDR3 DNA: TGTGCCAGCAGAACAGGGGTCGAGCAGTACTTC. Protein product: CASRTGVEQYF. The chain is built from TRBV28 and TRBJ2-7; 7 bases align to TRBD1. This CDR3 has 11 amino acids. V was clipped by 6 bases and J by 6 bases; unmatched bases: 2. Looked up from germline, CDR1 is MDHEN and CDR2 is SYDVKM.

This clone was seen a single time. V and J are TRBV19 and TRBJ2-3; D possibly corresponds to TRBD2 (7 bases). Germline-derived CDR1 and CDR2 are LNHDA and SQIVND (reference sequence). The ends were cut back, 5 bases at V and 0 bases at J, with 12 bases in the middle. The CDR3 length is 15 residues. CDR3 nucleotide sequence: TGTGCCAGTAGTCAGCGGGACATTAGCACAGATACGCAGTATTTT. Its protein is CASSQRDISTDTQYF.

The chain employs TRBV5-6 and TRBJ2-1, with 9 bases aligning to TRBD1. V lost 4 bases and J lost 4; bases outside the gene matches: 6. The CDR3 loop spans 15 amino acids. The germline gives CDR1 SGHDT, CDR2 YYEEEE. CDR3 DNA: TGTGCCAGCAGCGCGGGACAGGGTTTATACAATGAGCAGTTCTTC. It codes for CASSAGQGLYNEQFF.

The chain couples TRBV5-6 to TRBJ1-2; no definite D call. Germline V lookup: CDR1 SGHDT, CDR2 YYEEEE. V shed 0 bases and J shed 3 bases, with 9 bases lying between them. The CDR3 runs 14 residues. This CDR3 reads CASSLAGEDYGYTF. The CDR3 DNA is TGTGCCAGCAGCTTGGCCGGGGAGGACTATGGCTACACCTTC.

The V call is TRBV7-9, the J call TRBJ1-1; D is ambiguous. CDR1 is SEHNR, CDR2 FQNEAQ, per germline (reference sequence). The CDR3 extends over 12 amino acids. Trimming removed 6 bases at V and 7 bases at J, with 12 bases between. The CDR3 sequence: CASRLIPGEAFF. As DNA, the CDR3 is TGTGCCAGCAGACTCATTCCAGGTGAAGCTTTCTTT.

The chain joins TRBV2 to TRBJ1-4, with D uncertain. Germline V gene data show CDR1 as SNHLY and CDR2 as FYNNEI. The length of the CDR3 is 14 residues. V lost 6 bases and J 6 bases, leaving 14 bases between the germline ends. The CDR3: CASSDPGSDEKLFF. The CDR3 bases are TGTGCCAGCAGCGACCCGGGATCGGATGAAAAACTGTTTTTT.

This chain connects TRBV28 to TRBJ1-1; D uncertain. The CDR3 loop spans 12 amino acids. Looked up from germline, CDR1 is MDHEN and CDR2 is SYDVKM. The V end lost 5 bases, the J end lost 4 bases, and 8 bases lay between the germline ends. CDR3 sequence: CASSPTGTEAFF. DNA for the CDR3: TGTGCCAGCAGTCCCACGGGCACTGAAGCTTTCTTT.

The chain uses TRBV24-1 and TRBJ2-1; 14 positions match TRBD2. V was clipped by 2 bases and J by 7 bases; unmatched bases: 6. Germline assignment: CDR1 KGHDR and CDR2 SFDVKD. The CDR3 consists of 17 residues. CDR3 nucleotide sequence: TGTGCCACCAGTGATTCGGGACTAGCGGGAGCTGTGAATGAGCAGTTCTTC. It codes for CATSDSGLAGAVNEQFF.

Turning to this clone: This CDR3 is also generated by other DNA sequences in the sample. This sequence joins TRBV7-2 and TRBJ1-5; 7 bases fit TRBD1. There are 14 residues in the CDR3. The V gene end was trimmed by 5 bases and the J gene end by 7 bases; junction bases not matched to a gene: 8. Germline V gene data show CDR1 as SGHTA and CDR2 as FQGNSA. CDR3 sequence reads: CASSPRQGGQPQHF. CDR3 DNA: TGTGCCAGCAGCCCCCGACAGGGAGGACAGCCCCAGCATTTT.

The chain carries TRBV10-3 and TRBJ1-2; tentatively, D is TRBD1 (6 bases). V lost 7 bases, J lost 10 bases, and 22 bases lay in between. Germline V CDR1 and CDR2: ENHRY, SYGVKD. The CDR3 extends over 14 amino acids. In nucleotides, the CDR3 is TGTGCCATCACCGCTACTATCCGCGACAGGACCTACACCTTC. Translation gives CAITATIRDRTYTF.

V and J are TRBV6-5 and TRBJ2-4, with D maybe TRBD1 (6 bases). Germline CDR1 is MNHEY and CDR2 is SVGAGI. The germline V and J ends were trimmed by 2 bases and 2 bases, with 13 bases remaining between them. The length of the CDR3 is 16 residues. CDR3 amino acids: CASSYAPGVSKNIQYF. CDR3 in DNA: TGTGCCAGCAGTTACGCCCCAGGGGTGTCCAAAAACATTCAGTACTTC.

This chain connects TRBV6-5 to TRBJ1-4, with D perhaps TRBD1 (5 bases). V lost 4 bases and J lost 8, with 17 bases in between. The germline gives CDR1 MNHEY, CDR2 SVGAGI. The CDR3 runs to 15 residues. The DNA for the CDR3 is TGTGCCAGCAGTTCCGAGACGGAGGGGTTAGAAAAACTGTTTTTT. Translating it yields CASSSETEGLEKLFF.

This chain joins TRBV7-9 and TRBJ2-1, with D tentatively TRBD2 (5 bases). The V end lost 4 bases, the J end lost 8 bases, and 9 bases lay between the germline ends. Germline CDR1 is SEHNR and CDR2 is FQNEAQ (reference sequence). This CDR3 region has 12 residues. The CDR3: CASSSGNYEQFF. CDR3 in DNA: TGTGCCAGCAGCTCGGGAAATTATGAGCAGTTCTTC.

This chain connects TRBV5-1 to TRBJ2-5; 8 positions match TRBD2. The CDR3 spans 15 residues. The germline gives CDR1 SGHRS, CDR2 YFSETQ. The V gene end was trimmed by 2 bases and the J gene end by 3 bases; junction bases not matched to a gene: 6. The CDR3 coding sequence is TGCGCCAGCAGCTTCGGGAGGGCCTCGAAAGAGACCCAGTACTTC. Translation: CASSFGRASKETQYF.

This clone was counted a few times. The rearrangement links TRBV5-6 to TRBJ2-7, with 12 nucleotides matching TRBD1. J lost 5 bases, V lost 4 bases, and 10 bases had no gene match. CDR1 SGHDT and CDR2 YYEEEE come from the germline V gene. CDR3 length equals 16 residues. CDR3 in DNA: TGTGCCAGCAGCCCAAGAGGGGACAGGGGGCGAGACGAGCAGTACTTC. Translated, it gives CASSPRGDRGRDEQYF.

This rearrangement joins TRBV18 to TRBJ2-7, with 9 bases matching TRBD2. Germline CDR1 and CDR2: KGHSH and LQKENI. The CDR3 has 15 residues. J lost 6 bases, V lost 1 base, and 7 bases had no gene match. In DNA form, the CDR3 reads TGTGCCAGCTCACCACGGCGGGAGGGCCTCGGCGAGCAGTACTTC. Translation: CASSPRREGLGEQYF.

The chain uses TRBV5-1 and TRBJ1-6; 7 bases map to TRBD1. The V gene's germline CDR1 is SGHRS and CDR2 YFSETQ. The CDR3 is made up of 14 amino acids. Trimming removed 4 bases from V and 7 bases from J; junction bases left unmatched: 5. As DNA, the CDR3 is TGCGCCAGCAGCCGGGACAGCCAAAATTCACCCCTCCACTTT. Translated, it gives CASSRDSQNSPLHF.

The table lists this clone with a count of one. J is TRBJ1-2 and V is TRBV3-1 (or the pseudogene TRBV3-2), with D perhaps TRBD1 (5 bases). V was trimmed by 0 bases and J by 8 bases, leaving 13 bases between them. Per germline, CDR1 LGHDT and CDR2 YNNKEL (reference sequence). The CDR3 covers 14 residues. CDR3 DNA: TGTGCCAGCAGCCAAGAAGGGAGGGCAGGGGGCTACACCTTC. Protein: CASSQEGRAGGYTF.

V gene TRBV6-4 combines with J gene TRBJ2-1, with D tentatively TRBD1 (5 bases). Germline values: CDR1 MRHNA, CDR2 SNTAGT. The CDR3 runs 14 residues. Trimming removed 6 bases from V and 8 bases from J, with 17 bases in between. CDR3 nucleotide sequence: TGTGCCAGCAGAAGGGGCCCCCACAATTATGAGCAGTTCTTC. Residues: CASRRGPHNYEQFF.